This T cell receptor (beta chain) was identified during a study of beta chain features in type 1 diabetes. Purities over 95% were achieved in all sorted populations. V was pared by 5 bases and J by 6 bases, with 10 bases between. This CDR3 has 12 amino acids. Germline V gene sequence: CDR1 SGHVS, CDR2 FNYEAQ. Expressed TCRB transcripts were sequenced because the entire RNA isolate underwent reverse transcription. Measured with immunoSEQ multiplex PCR; TCRdb has only the in-frame clones, and not every one. The data show about 900,000 clones, about 17% seen once. The receptor comes from a woman between 18 and 29 years old in good health. Specimen: naive CD4+ T cells from blood. The chain joins TRBV7-6 to TRBJ2-5; no firm D call. CDR3 bases: TGTGCCAGCAGCACTTGGGATAAGACCCAGTACTTC. It encodes CASSTWDKTQYF.